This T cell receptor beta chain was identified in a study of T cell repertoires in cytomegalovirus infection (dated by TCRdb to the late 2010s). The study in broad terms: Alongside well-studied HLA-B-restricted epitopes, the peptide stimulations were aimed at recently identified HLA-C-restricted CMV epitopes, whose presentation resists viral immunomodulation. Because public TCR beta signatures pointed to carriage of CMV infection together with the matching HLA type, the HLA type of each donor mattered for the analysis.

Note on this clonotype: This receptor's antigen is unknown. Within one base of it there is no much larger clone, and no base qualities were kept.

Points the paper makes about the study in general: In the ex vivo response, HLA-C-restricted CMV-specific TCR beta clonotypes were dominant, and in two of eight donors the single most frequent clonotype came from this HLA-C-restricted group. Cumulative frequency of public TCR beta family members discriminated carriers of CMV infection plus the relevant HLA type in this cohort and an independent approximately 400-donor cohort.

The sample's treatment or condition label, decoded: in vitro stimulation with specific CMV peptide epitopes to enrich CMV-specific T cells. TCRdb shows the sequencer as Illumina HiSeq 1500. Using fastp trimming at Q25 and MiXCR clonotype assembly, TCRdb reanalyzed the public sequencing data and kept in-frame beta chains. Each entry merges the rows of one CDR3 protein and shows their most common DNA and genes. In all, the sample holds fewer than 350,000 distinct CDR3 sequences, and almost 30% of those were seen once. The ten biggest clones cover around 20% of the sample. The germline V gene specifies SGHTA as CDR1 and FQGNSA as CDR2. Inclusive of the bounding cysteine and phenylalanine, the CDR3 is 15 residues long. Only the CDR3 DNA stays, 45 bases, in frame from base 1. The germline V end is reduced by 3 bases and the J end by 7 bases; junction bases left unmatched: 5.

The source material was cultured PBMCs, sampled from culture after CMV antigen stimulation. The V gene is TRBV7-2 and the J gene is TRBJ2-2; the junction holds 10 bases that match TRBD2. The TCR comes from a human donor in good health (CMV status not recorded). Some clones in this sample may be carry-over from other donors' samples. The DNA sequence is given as TGTGCCAGCAGCTTTAGCGGGAGGCCGGGCGGGGAGCTGTTTTTT. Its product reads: CASSFSGRPGGELFF.